Listed below are T cell receptor beta chains from one sample, sequenced in a study of blood T cell repertoires in COVID-19. The data were produced by immunoSEQ multiplex PCR, yet TCRdb's version contains in-frame clones alone and is incomplete. The table has approximately 170,000 clones, around 89% seen once. The sequencing input was peripheral blood. Source of these receptors: a man between 18 and 35 years old who had recovered from COVID-19. Both conserved end residues are part of each CDR3. D genes are given only for firm matches. Part of the rows lack a size; the others show once, few, many or a class for expanded clones.

V gene,clone size,D gene,J gene,CDR3 DNA,CDR3 protein
TRBV7-9,-,TRBD2,TRBJ2-1,TGTGCCAGCAGCCAAGCGGGAGTGGACAATGAGCAGTTCTTC,CASSQAGVDNEQFF
TRBV2,-,-,TRBJ1-1,TGTGCCAGCAGTGGCGGGGGGCGAATTGAAGCTTTCTTT,CASSGGGRIEAFF
TRBV7-2,-,-,TRBJ1-1,TGTGCCAGCAGCCTGCGGAACAGGGTGAACACTGAAGCTTTCTTT,CASSLRNRVNTEAFF
TRBV7-9,-,TRBD2,TRBJ2-3,TGTGCCAGCAGCTTAGATAGCGGGGGCCGAACAGATACGCAGTATTTT,CASSLDSGGRTDTQYF
TRBV27,-,TRBD1,TRBJ1-4,TGTGCCAGCAGCTCCGGGACAGGGGGCGCCTATGGTGAAAAACTGTTTTTT,CASSSGTGGAYGEKLFF
TRBV5-4,-,TRBD1,TRBJ2-2,TGTGCCAGCAGTCCGGTGACAGGGGGGACCGGGGAGCTGTTTTTT,CASSPVTGGTGELFF
TRBV12-5,-,-,TRBJ1-5,TGTGCTAGTGGCCTAGGGGCCGGGCAGCCCCAGCATTTT,CASGLGAGQPQHF
TRBV5-6,-,-,TRBJ1-2,TGTGTCAGCAGCTCGGGGCGCCAGGGGTATGGCTACACCTTC,CVSSSGRQGYGYTF
TRBV19,-,TRBD1,TRBJ1-6,TGTGCCAGTAGTCGACAGGGGTCTTCACCCCTCCACTTT,CASSRQGSSPLHF
TRBV5-1,-,-,TRBJ2-3,TGCGCCAGCAGCTTGGGACAGGCCCGTACGACGCAGTATTTT,CASSLGQARTTQYF
TRBV6-2/TRBV6-3,-,-,TRBJ2-1,TGTGCCAGCGGCCTTTCAGGGCCCTACAATGAGCAGTTCTTC,CASGLSGPYNEQFF
TRBV3-1/TRBV3-2,-,-,TRBJ1-3,TGTGCCAGCAGCCAAAGAGGGAATGGGGGAAACACCATATATTTT,CASSQRGNGGNTIYF
TRBV2,-,-,TRBJ1-2,TGTGCCAGCAGTGGACAGCCGAACTATGGCTACACCTTC,CASSGQPNYGYTF
TRBV14,-,-,TRBJ2-5,TGTGCCAGCAGCCAAGTGGGGGCGACCCAGTACTTC,CASSQVGATQYF
TRBV6-2/TRBV6-3,-,-,TRBJ2-1,TGTGCCAGCAGTTACTACGGGGGATTAGGGCAGTTCTTC,CASSYYGGLGQFF
TRBV7-2,-,-,TRBJ1-1,TGTGCCAGCAGCTTAATGGAGCACACTGAAGCTTTCTTT,CASSLMEHTEAFF
TRBV7-9,once,-,TRBJ2-1,TGTGCCAGCAGCTTAGAGGGTCTAGGAGGCAATGAGCAGTTCTTC,CASSLEGLGGNEQFF
TRBV27,-,TRBD1,TRBJ1-1,TGTGCCAGCAGTTTAAGACAGGGGGGCACTGAAGCTTTCTTT,CASSLRQGGTEAFF
TRBV21-1,-,-,TRBJ1-1,TGTGCCAGCAGCAATGAGGCTGGAGGACTGAACACTGAAGCTTTCTTT,CASSNEAGGLNTEAFF
TRBV28,once,-,TRBJ1-1,TGTGCCAGCAGTTCCCCCCGAGGGAGGAACACTGAAGCTTTCTTT,CASSSPRGRNTEAFF
TRBV19,-,TRBD1,TRBJ1-1,TGTGCCAGTAGTATTGGGACAGGAGTGAACACTGAAGCTTTCTTT,CASSIGTGVNTEAFF
TRBV10-3,-,TRBD2,TRBJ2-2,TGTGCCATCAGAATGACTAGCGGGAGATCGACCGGGGAGCTGTTTTTT,CAIRMTSGRSTGELFF
TRBV5-1,-,TRBD1,TRBJ2-2,TGCGCCAGCAGCTTGGGGGCAGGGGGCCTCGGGGAGCTGTTTTTT,CASSLGAGGLGELFF
TRBV18,-,-,TRBJ1-3,TGTGCCAGCTCACCGATGCTAGAAAACACCATATATTTT,CASSPMLENTIYF
TRBV5-1,-,TRBD1,TRBJ2-7,TGCGCCAGCAGAGGACAGGGGGTGTACGAGCAGTACTTC,CASRGQGVYEQYF
TRBV10-3,-,-,TRBJ1-1,TGTGCCATCAGCAGCTCCGGCGGGGTGACTGAAGCTTTCTTT,CAISSSGGVTEAFF
TRBV3-1/TRBV3-2,once,TRBD1,TRBJ1-1,TGTGCCAGCAGCCCGCGGGACAGGGGCTTCATGCGCACTGAAGCTTTCTTT,CASSPRDRGFMRTEAFF
TRBV18,-,TRBD1,TRBJ2-7,TGTGCCAGCTCACCGCGGGACAGGGCCCCACCCGGGGACGAGCAGTACTTC,CASSPRDRAPPGDEQYF
TRBV7-2,-,-,TRBJ2-5,TGTGCCAGCGCCCTAGGTGGCGGGGCGACGTGGGAGACCCAGTACTTC,CASALGGGATWETQYF
TRBV7-9,-,-,TRBJ1-2,TGTGCCAGCAGCTTAGAAGGGGCTCGTGGCTACACCTTC,CASSLEGARGYTF
TRBV6-5,-,TRBD2,TRBJ2-3,TGTGCCAGCAGTTTTAGCGGGGTGTCCACAGATACGCAGTATTTT,CASSFSGVSTDTQYF
TRBV27,-,-,TRBJ1-1,TGTGCCAGCAGCACCACAGGGAACACTGAAGCTTTCTTT,CASSTTGNTEAFF
TRBV5-4,-,TRBD2,TRBJ2-5,TGTGCCAGCAGCCGGACTAGCGGGAGCCAAGAGACCCAGTACTTC,CASSRTSGSQETQYF
TRBV19,-,-,TRBJ2-7,TGTGCCAGTAGTCCCGGGTCCGCCGAATCCTACGAGCAGTACTTC,CASSPGSAESYEQYF
TRBV18,-,-,TRBJ2-3,TGTGCCAGCTCTCTTATGGCAGGCGTCACAGATACGCAGTATTTT,CASSLMAGVTDTQYF
TRBV6-6,-,TRBD2,TRBJ2-7,TGTGCCAGCGGACTAGCTAGCTACGAGCAGTACTTC,CASGLASYEQYF
TRBV6-5,-,-,TRBJ1-5,TGTGCCAGCAGCGCGGGAGCCCTAAATTATCAGCCCCAGCATTTT,CASSAGALNYQPQHF
TRBV5-4,-,-,TRBJ2-7,TGTGCCAGCAGCTTCGCAGGGAGGGAGCAGTACTTC,CASSFAGREQYF
TRBV28,-,-,TRBJ1-2,TGTGCCAGCAGGAAATCAGGGGTCTATGGCTACACCTTC,CASRKSGVYGYTF
TRBV5-6,-,TRBD1,TRBJ1-6,TGTGCCAGCAGTAGGGGGGACAGGGATAATTCACCCCTCCACTTT,CASSRGDRDNSPLHF
TRBV5-6,-,TRBD2,TRBJ2-1,TGTGCCAGCCGGTCCGGGGGGAGTAATGAGCAGTTCTTC,CASRSGGSNEQFF
TRBV7-2,-,TRBD1,TRBJ2-7,TGTGCCAGCAGCTTAGGGACAGGTCTCTCCTACGAGCAGTACTTC,CASSLGTGLSYEQYF
TRBV5-6,-,TRBD1,TRBJ1-3,TGTGCCAGCAGCTTATATCAGGGGGCCTCTGGAAACACCATATATTTT,CASSLYQGASGNTIYF
TRBV4-3,-,-,TRBJ2-3,TGCGCCAGCAGCCAAGATGGGGCGGATACGCAGTATTTT,CASSQDGADTQYF
TRBV6-5,-,-,TRBJ2-3,TGTGCCAGCAGTTACCTAGGACAGACCTTTCAGTATTTT,CASSYLGQTFQYF
TRBV7-2,-,-,TRBJ2-3,TGTGCCAGCAGCTTAACTTCCGTGGATACGCAGTATTTT,CASSLTSVDTQYF
TRBV6-1,-,TRBD1,TRBJ2-5,TGTGCCAGCAGTGAGGGACAGGGTCGACAGACCCAGTACTTC,CASSEGQGRQTQYF
TRBV4-3,-,TRBD1,TRBJ2-1,TGCGCCAGCAGCCAAACCTTCACCGGGACAGGGACCCTCTCCTACAATGAGCAGTTCTTC,CASSQTFTGTGTLSYNEQFF
TRBV29-1,-,TRBD2,TRBJ2-1,TGCAGCGCCAAAAGACTAGCGGGATTCAACAACAATGAGCAGTTCTTC,CSAKRLAGFNNNEQFF